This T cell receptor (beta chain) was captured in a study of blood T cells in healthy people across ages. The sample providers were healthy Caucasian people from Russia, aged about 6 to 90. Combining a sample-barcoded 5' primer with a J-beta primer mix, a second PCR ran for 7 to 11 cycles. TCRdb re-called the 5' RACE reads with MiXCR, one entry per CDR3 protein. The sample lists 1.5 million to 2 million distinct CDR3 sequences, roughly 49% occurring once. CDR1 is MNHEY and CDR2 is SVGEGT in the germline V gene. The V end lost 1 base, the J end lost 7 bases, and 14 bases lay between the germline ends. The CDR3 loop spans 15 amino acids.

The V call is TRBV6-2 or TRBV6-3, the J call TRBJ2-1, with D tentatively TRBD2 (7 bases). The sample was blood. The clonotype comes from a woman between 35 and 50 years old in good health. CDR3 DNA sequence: TGTGCCAGCAGTTACTGGGGGGGGGCATCGAATGAGCAGTTCTTC. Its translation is CASSYWGGASNEQFF.